The T cell receptor (beta chain) described here comes from a study of shared clonotypes between healthy human individuals. Study findings and constraints: Generation probabilities of non-shared clonotypes were lower (relative to those shared by all four donors). In this cohort, only blood was sampled, and tissue repertoires likely differ.

In regard to this clone: Its antigen remains unidentified.

Germline V gives CDR1 MNHNS, CDR2 SASEGT. The CDR3 covers 11 residues. Trimming removed 5 bases at V and 8 bases at J, with 9 bases between. Assay: immunoSEQ multiplex PCR; the TCRdb copy retains only in-frame clones and omits some. This table has 1,500,000 or so clones, roughly 96% appearing once. The material sequenced was naive CD4+ T cells sorted from blood. Specified subset: CD45RA+ positively selected. This TCR derives from a man younger than 45 in good health. This sequence joins TRBV6-1 and TRBJ1-1; D not resolved. The CDR3 DNA reads as TGTGCCAGCAGTTTCGGGAGAGAAGCTTTCTTT. Its protein product is CASSFGREAFF.